Below, one T cell receptor (beta chain) is given with its context. The sample originates from a study of blood T cell repertoires in COVID-19. Looking at the study overall: Acute-phase and convalescent COVID-19 samples originated in the United States, Italy and Spain. Sources were T cells, B-cell-depleted T cells, or PBMCs; the material itself was cDNA or gDNA.

Looked up from germline, CDR1 is SGHNT and CDR2 is YYREEE (reference sequence). CDR3 size: 15 residues. Trimming removed 1 base from V and 5 bases from J; junction bases left unmatched: 4. As handled by the study authors: Quantification of nucleated cells was approximated via reference gene primer amplification. Assay: immunoSEQ multiplex PCR; the TCRdb copy retains only in-frame clones and omits some. Clone size and the V and J calls come from that table; the DNA yielded D and trimming. The sample lists 200,000 or so clones; approximately 84% were seen once. The origin of this receptor is a human donor with acute or convalescent COVID-19. The donor label of this sample is uncertain. Sequencing was performed on peripheral blood. This chain joins TRBV5-4 and TRBJ2-1, with 9 bases that match TRBD2. The CDR3 DNA follows: TGTGCCAGCAGCTTGTTTAGCGGGAGTCACAATGAGCAGTTCTTC. This encodes CASSLFSGSHNEQFF.